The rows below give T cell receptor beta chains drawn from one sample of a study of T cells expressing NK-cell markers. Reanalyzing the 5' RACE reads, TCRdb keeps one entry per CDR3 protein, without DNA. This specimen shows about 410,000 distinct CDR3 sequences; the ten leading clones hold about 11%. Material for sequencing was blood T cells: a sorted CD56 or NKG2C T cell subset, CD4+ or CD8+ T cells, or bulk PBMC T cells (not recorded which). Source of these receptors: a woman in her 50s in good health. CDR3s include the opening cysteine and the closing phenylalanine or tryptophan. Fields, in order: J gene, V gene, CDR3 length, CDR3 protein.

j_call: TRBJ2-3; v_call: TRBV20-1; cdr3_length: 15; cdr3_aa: CSANGGGEVADTQYF
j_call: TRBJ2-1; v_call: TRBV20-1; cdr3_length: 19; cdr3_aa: CSARGDRGVGGSSYNEQFF
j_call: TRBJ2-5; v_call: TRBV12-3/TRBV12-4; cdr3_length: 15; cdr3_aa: CASKTSGRAQETQYF
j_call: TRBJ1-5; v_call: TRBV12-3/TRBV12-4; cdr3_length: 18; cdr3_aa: CASSVDRDAVYSNQPQHF
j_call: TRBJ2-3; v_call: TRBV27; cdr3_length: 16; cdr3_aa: CASSPRRASGADTQYF
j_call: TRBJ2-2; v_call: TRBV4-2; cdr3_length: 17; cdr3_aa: CASSQDPWIRNTGELFF
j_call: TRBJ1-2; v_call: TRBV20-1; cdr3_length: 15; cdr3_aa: CSGREGGQANYGYTF
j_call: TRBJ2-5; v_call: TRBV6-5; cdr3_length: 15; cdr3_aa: CASSYSMGMEETQYF
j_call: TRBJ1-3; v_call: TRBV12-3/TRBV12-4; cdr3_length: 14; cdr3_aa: CASLEGSRGNTIYF
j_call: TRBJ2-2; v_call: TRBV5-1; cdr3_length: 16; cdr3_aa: CASSLDSSTYTGELFF
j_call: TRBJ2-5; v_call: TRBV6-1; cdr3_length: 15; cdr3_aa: CASSEGGGQKETQYF
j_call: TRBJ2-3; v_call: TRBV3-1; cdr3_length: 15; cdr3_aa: CASSSAPPDVDTQYF